The next 19 T cell receptor beta chains were all read from a single sample in a study of TIL therapy for anti-PD-1-resistant metastatic lung cancer. This sample's time point: pre-treatment sample, taken before nivolumab and TIL therapy. This was the immunoSEQ v3 assay. Libraries were prepared by immunoSEQ multiplex PCR; TCRdb keeps only in-frame clonotypes and omits some of them. The profile covers tens of thousands of clones, with just over 85% appearing a single time and approximately 5% taken by the ten largest. The sequences come from blood, collected at baseline. The receptors derive from a person aged 25-80 years with non-small cell lung cancer.

CDR3 in amino acids: CASSAVRLAPDTQYF. CDR3 sequence (DNA): TGTGCCAGCAGTGCAGTTCGCCTAGCGCCAGATACGCAGTATTTT. The chain joins TRBV2 to TRBJ2-3; perhaps TRBD2 as D (6 bases). The germline V gene encodes CDR1 SNHLY and CDR2 FYNNEI. This CDR3 comprises 15 residues. Trimming removed 4 bases from V and 4 bases from J, with 15 bases in between.

V is TRBV11-3 and J is TRBJ2-3; 11 bases are shared with TRBD1. Germline trimming cut 0 bases from V and 5 bases from J; bases unmatched to any gene: 4. The CDR3 runs 16 residues. Looked up from germline, CDR1 is SGHNT and CDR2 is YENEEA. The CDR3 nucleotides read TGTGCCAGCAGCTTAGAAGGGACAGGGGGTGGAGATACGCAGTATTTT. It yields the protein CASSLEGTGGGDTQYF.

V and J are TRBV12-3 or TRBV12-4 and TRBJ2-7; possibly TRBD2 for D (5 bases). Trimming removed 3 bases at V and 3 bases at J, with 9 bases between. CDR3 length equals 13 residues. The CDR3 loop reads CASSFGIYYEQYF. In DNA, the CDR3 is TGTGCCAGCAGTTTCGGGATCTACTACGAGCAGTACTTC.

The chain recombines TRBV12-3 or TRBV12-4 with TRBJ2-3; D is uncertain. Trimming shortened V by 7 bases and J by 2 bases, and 7 bases separated the two germline ends. This CDR3 has 12 residues. The CDR3 nucleotides read TGTGCCAGCACCATGGACACAGATACGCAGTATTTT. Protein product: CASTMDTDTQYF.

This rearrangement joins TRBV19 to TRBJ1-1; tentatively, D is TRBD1 (5 bases). V lost 5 bases and J lost 4, with 14 bases in between. The germline CDR1 and CDR2 sequences are LNHDA and SQIVND (reference sequence). The CDR3 contains 14 residues. The CDR3 DNA reads as TGTGCCAGTAGTCGGCGGGGCGCGGGCACTGAAGCTTTCTTT. This translates into CASSRRGAGTEAFF.

The chain recombines TRBV29-1 with TRBJ1-2, with TRBD1 as a possible D gene (5 bases). Germline CDR1 reads SQVTM; CDR2 reads ANQGSEA. The V end lost 1 base, the J end lost 6 bases, and 9 bases lay between the germline ends. The CDR3 extends over 12 amino acids. Here the CDR3 DNA reads TGCAGCGTTGAAGGAGGGACGGATGGCTACACCTTC. It is translated as CSVEGGTDGYTF.

This sequence joins TRBV7-2 and TRBJ1-1; no firm D call. This CDR3 contains 12 residues. From germline, CDR1 is SGHTA and CDR2 FQGNSA. V was pared by 1 base and J by 11 bases, with 11 bases between. The chain's CDR3 is CASSLVSRAAFF. CDR3 DNA: TGTGCCAGCAGCTTAGTTTCGAGGGCCGCTTTCTTT.

The chain is built from TRBV11-2 and TRBJ2-7; TRBD2 agrees at 9 bases. This CDR3 spans 16 amino acids. The germline V gene has CDR1 SGHAT and CDR2 FQNNGV. V dropped 5 bases and J dropped 4; count of bases not matched to a gene: 12. DNA for the CDR3: TGTGCCAGCAGCCCATACGGGGCGGGAGGGATTTACGAGCAGTACTTC. Amino acids: CASSPYGAGGIYEQYF.

This clone was seen a single time. The chain uses TRBV20-1 and TRBJ2-5; a weak D match, TRBD2 (5 bases). CDR1 DFQATT and CDR2 SNEGSKA come from the germline V gene (reference sequence). CDR3 length: 11 amino acids. The germline V and J ends were trimmed by 7 bases and 7 bases, with 13 bases remaining between them. The chain's CDR3 is CSGTGWGTQYF. DNA of the CDR3: TGCAGTGGGACGGGGTGGGGGACCCAGTACTTC.

The chain links TRBV9 to TRBJ1-2; D may be TRBD1 (5 bases). This CDR3 is built from 15 residues. Trimming left V 2 bases short and J 0 bases short, with 11 bases between. The germline gives CDR1 SGDLS, CDR2 YYNGEE. CDR3 amino acids: CASSVSQVANYGYTF. The CDR3 DNA is TGTGCCAGCAGCGTCTCACAGGTGGCTAACTATGGCTACACCTTC.

This rearrangement joins TRBV5-6 to TRBJ2-7, with D maybe TRBD2 (5 bases). There are 13 residues in the CDR3. Germline V gene lookup returns CDR1 SGHDT and CDR2 YYEEEE. Trimming stripped 3 bases from V and 1 base from J, with 8 bases between. The CDR3, as DNA: TGTGCCAGCAGCTGGACGGGATCCTACGAGCAGTACTTC. Encoded protein: CASSWTGSYEQYF.

This clone showed up just once. CDR3 nucleotide sequence: TGTGCCAGCAGTTTCGGGACAGGGTTTACAGATACGCAGTATTTT. Its translation: CASSFGTGFTDTQYF. The chain has TRBV6-5 and TRBJ2-3; 9 nucleotides line up with TRBD1. Unmatched junction bases numbered 5, after V lost 4 bases and J lost 3 bases. Germline V lookup: CDR1 MNHEY, CDR2 SVGAGI. The CDR3 spans 15 residues.

The J gene is TRBJ2-7, the V gene TRBV7-9; tentative D call: TRBD2 (5 bases). V lost 1 base, J lost 3 bases, and 16 bases lay in between. Germline CDR1 reads SEHNR; CDR2 reads FQNEAQ (reference sequence). The length of the CDR3 is 16 residues. The CDR3 reads CASSLGIGLEGYEQYF. The CDR3 nucleotides are TGTGCCAGCAGCTTAGGAATAGGATTAGAGGGCTACGAGCAGTACTTC. The full variable domain, rest sourced from reference TRBV7-9 and TRBJ2-7, is DTGVSQNPRHKITKRGQNVTFRCDPISEHNRLYWYRQTLGQGPEFLTYFQNEAQLEKSRLLSDRFSAERPKGSFSTLEIQRTEQGDSAMYLCASSLGIGLEGYEQYFGPGTRLTVT.

This chain uses TRBV5-6 with TRBJ2-7; D could derive from TRBD1 or TRBD2 (5 bases each). Germline CDR1 is SGHDT and CDR2 is YYEEEE. Trimming shortened V by 0 bases and J by 2 bases, and 12 bases separated the two germline ends. This CDR3 is 15 amino acids long. The DNA for the CDR3 is TGTGCCAGCAGCTTGGTCCGGGACGGACCCTACGAGCAGTACTTC. Its protein product is CASSLVRDGPYEQYF. Together with reference TRBV5-6 and TRBJ2-7, the CDR3 gives the full variable domain: DAGVTQSPTHLIKTRGQQVTLRCSPKSGHDTVSWYQQALGQGPQFIFQYYEEEERQRGNFPDRFSGHQFPNYSSELNVNALLLGDSALYLCASSLVRDGPYEQYFGPGTRLTVT.

This chain links TRBV6-6 with TRBJ2-7; maybe TRBD2 (6 bases). This CDR3 has 16 residues. Trimming took off 0 bases at V and 1 base at J, with 13 bases between the two ends. CDR1 is MNHNY, CDR2 SVGAGI, per germline (reference sequence). CDR3 DNA sequence: TGTGCCAGCAGTTACTCGATGGGGGGTACTTCCTACGAGCAGTACTTC. This encodes CASSYSMGGTSYEQYF.

This clone has just a few counts. The CDR3, as DNA: TGTGCCAGCAGTGCGGGGACCACCGGGGAGCTGTTTTTT. Its protein product is CASSAGTTGELFF. The V call is TRBV2, the J call TRBJ2-2, with D perhaps assigned TRBD1 or TRBD2 (5 bases each). Germline loops: CDR1 SNHLY, CDR2 FYNNEI. V shed 4 bases and J shed 4 bases, with 7 bases lying between them. The length of the CDR3 is 13 residues. Supplemented by reference TRBV2 and TRBJ2-2, the full variable domain reads EPEVTQTPSHQVTQMGQEVILRCVPISNHLYFYWYRQILGQKVEFLVSFYNNEISEKSEIFDDQFSVERPDGSNFTLKIRSTKLEDSAMYFCASSAGTTGELFFGEGSRLTVL.

V usage is TRBV5-1 and J usage is TRBJ2-6; the D gene could be TRBD1 or TRBD2 (5 bases each). The V gene's germline CDR1 is SGHRS and CDR2 YFSETQ. Trimming removed 4 bases at V and 0 bases at J, with 8 bases between. CDR3 length equals 15 residues. The CDR3 coding sequence is TGCGCCAGCAGCCCGGGACCCTCTGGGGCCAACGTCCTGACTTTC. It translates to CASSPGPSGANVLTF.

This sequence joins TRBV9 and TRBJ2-5, with 10 bases fitting TRBD1. This CDR3 is built from 13 residues. Germline CDR1 reads SGDLS; CDR2 reads YYNGEE. The V segment lost 8 bases and the J segment 4 bases; nucleotides outside the gene matches: 5. The CDR3 protein is CASSTGGGETQYF. The CDR3, as DNA: TGTGCCAGTTCGACAGGGGGCGGAGAGACCCAGTACTTC.

The chain carries TRBV12-1 and TRBJ2-2; no check of the table's D call, TRBD2, against the DNA was made. TRBV12-1 represents a pseudogene. The CDR3 sequence is 20 residues long. This CDR3 is CASSFSSWVAGTSARRELFF. CDR3 DNA: TGTGCCAGCAGCTTTTCGTCTTGGGTAGCGGGAACAAGTGCGCGGAGGGAGCTGTTTTTT.